This TCR beta chain was found in a study of shared clonotypes between healthy human individuals. This clone showed up just once. With 4 bases clipped from V and 1 base from J, the junction kept 2 bases outside the gene matches. This CDR3 contains 16 residues. CDR1 and CDR2 from the germline V gene are SGDLS and YYNGEE. Genomic DNA (from each subset) was split evenly across several immunoSEQ plates. The protocol was immunoSEQ multiplex PCR, while the TCRdb copy is restricted to in-frame clones and leaves out a portion. Of some 2,000,000 clones in the sample, under 97% were seen once. Sequencing was done on a sample of naive CD4+ T cells sorted from blood. The subset: CD45RA+ positively selected. The chain joins TRBV9 to TRBJ2-3; TRBD2 matches 14 bases. This TCR came from a man aged 18 to 30 in good health. The CDR3 DNA reads TGTGCCAGCAGCACGGGACTAGCGGGAGGCACAGATACGCAGTATTTT. Residues: CASSTGLAGGTDTQYF.